A selection of T cell receptor beta chains follows, all from one sample in a study of shared clonotypes between healthy human individuals. Libraries were prepared by immunoSEQ multiplex PCR; TCRdb keeps only in-frame clonotypes and omits some of them. Among some 1,900,000 clones listed, roughly 95% were seen once. The sample taken for sequencing was naive CD8+ T cells sorted from blood. These receptors came from a man aged 18 to 35 in good health. Both conserved end residues are part of each CDR3. D genes are given only for firm matches. The size of a clone is reported for some rows only, either as once, few or many, or as a class for expanded clones.

j_call d_call clone_size v_call cdr3_nt cdr3_aa
TRBJ1-6 - - TRBV7-9 TGTGCCAGCAGCCACTCCGTTTCACCCCTCCACTTT CASSHSVSPLHF
TRBJ2-3 - once TRBV27 TGTGCCAGCAGTTTGGTTATACGCACAGATACGCAGTATTTT CASSLVIRTDTQYF
TRBJ2-7 - - TRBV5-1 TGCGCCAGCAGCTTGGGGGCAGTGAGTTCCTACGAGCAGTACTTC CASSLGAVSSYEQYF
TRBJ2-1 - - TRBV6-5 TGTGCCACCGCGGAGGGGCGAGGTTCCTACAATGAGCAGTTCTTC CATAEGRGSYNEQFF
TRBJ2-7 TRBD1 - TRBV7-2 TGTGCCAGCAGCTTAGTTAGGGGGCCTTACGAGCAGTACTTC CASSLVRGPYEQYF
TRBJ1-5 TRBD1 - TRBV6-6 TGTGCCAGCACCTTACAGGGGGCCAGCAATCAGCCCCAGCATTTT CASTLQGASNQPQHF
TRBJ2-1 TRBD2 - TRBV27 TGTGCCAGCAGTTTATATCCCGGGGGGGCCAAGGACAATGAGCAGTTCTTC CASSLYPGGAKDNEQFF
TRBJ2-7 TRBD2 - TRBV5-6 TGTGCCAGCAGCTTGGCTACTAGCGCATCCTACGAGCAGTACTTC CASSLATSASYEQYF
TRBJ2-1 - - TRBV29-1 TGCAGCGTTGAAGAATCGGGCATCGATACGAATGAGCAGTTCTTC CSVEESGIDTNEQFF
TRBJ2-1 - - TRBV6-5 TGTGCCAGCAGTTACGACAGCGGAGATTTAGACAATGAGCAGTTCTTC CASSYDSGDLDNEQFF
TRBJ2-1 - - TRBV28 TGTGCCAGCAGTTTGGACAATGAGCAGTTCTTC CASSLDNEQFF
TRBJ2-2 TRBD2 - TRBV2 TGTGCCAGCAGTGAAGCGACTAGCGGGAGAATCACCGGGGAGCTGTTTTTT CASSEATSGRITGELFF
TRBJ2-2 TRBD2 - TRBV6-1 TGTGCCAGCAGTGGGGCTAGCGGGGGGTTTAACACCGGGGAGCTGTTTTTT CASSGASGGFNTGELFF
TRBJ1-1 - - TRBV7-9 TGTGCCAGCTCCGGGGGGCCGGAGACTGAAGCTTTCTTT CASSGGPETEAFF
TRBJ1-4 - once TRBV25-1 TGTGCCAGCAGTGGATCAGGGGTTCCTAATGAAAAACTGTTTTTT CASSGSGVPNEKLFF
TRBJ1-6 - - TRBV2 TGTGCCAGCAGTGAAGATCCCTCCGGGGAAACTGATTCACCCCTCCACTTT CASSEDPSGETDSPLHF
TRBJ1-2 TRBD1 - TRBV6-6 TGTGCCAGCAGTTCCCTACAGGGGATCGACTATGGCTACACCTTC CASSSLQGIDYGYTF
TRBJ2-3 TRBD2 - TRBV11-2 TGTGCCAGCAGCTTAGTTAGCGGGGGAGATACGCAGTATTTT CASSLVSGGDTQYF
TRBJ1-4 - - TRBV7-9 TGTGCCAGCAGCTGGGAGCGAGGGTTAACTAATGAAAAACTGTTTTTT CASSWERGLTNEKLFF
TRBJ2-1 - - TRBV28 TGTGCCAGCAGTTTAGGCCGCTACAATGAGCAGTTCTTC CASSLGRYNEQFF
TRBJ1-4 - - TRBV11-2 TGTGCCAGCAGCCTTTCTACTAATGAAAAACTGTTTTTT CASSLSTNEKLFF
TRBJ1-1 - once TRBV19 TGTGCCAGTAGTATAGATTTGAACACTGAAGCTTTCTTT CASSIDLNTEAFF
TRBJ2-3 - - TRBV27 TGTGCCAGCATCCCTTTTAGCGAGGTTCCTGATACGCAGTATTTT CASIPFSEVPDTQYF
TRBJ2-7 TRBD2 - TRBV4-2 TGTGCCAGCAGCCAAGTTGCGACTAGCGACGACGAGCAGTACTTC CASSQVATSDDEQYF
TRBJ2-1 - - TRBV4-1 TGCGCCAGCAGCCAAGAGGGTTTAGCGTCGATCCTATTAAATGAGCAGTTCTTC CASSQEGLASILLNEQFF
TRBJ1-5 TRBD1 - TRBV6-4 TGTGCCAGCAGTGACTCGGCCAGGGGGAATAATCAGCCCCAGCATTTT CASSDSARGNNQPQHF
TRBJ2-7 TRBD1 - TRBV28 TGTGCCAGCAGTCGGGGTGCCCAGGGGGACGAGCAGTACTTC CASSRGAQGDEQYF
TRBJ2-5 TRBD2 - TRBV25-1 TGTGCCAGCAGTGAAGGGGTAGCGGGAGAAGAGACCCAGTACTTC CASSEGVAGEETQYF
TRBJ2-7 TRBD2 - TRBV5-6 TGTGCCAGCAGCTTGGTGCGGGGGGTATACGAGCAGTACTTC CASSLVRGVYEQYF
TRBJ2-5 - once TRBV5-6 TGTGCCAGCAGCTTGGTGGGGGAGGAGACCCAGTACTTC CASSLVGEETQYF
TRBJ2-1 TRBD2 - TRBV9 TGTGCCAGCAGCGCGCCGGGACTAGCGGCCTACAATGAGCAGTTCTTC CASSAPGLAAYNEQFF
TRBJ2-7 - - TRBV15 TGTGCCACCAGCCACCCCGAAGGGTACTACGAGCAGTACTTC CATSHPEGYYEQYF